The 8 T cell receptor beta chains given below trace back to one sample, sequenced in a study of blood T cell repertoires in COVID-19 (dated by TCRdb to the early 2020s). Preparation of the library involved the immunoSEQ multiplex PCR assay. Imported from immuneACCESS, the table was reduced by TCRdb to in-frame sequences with V and J called. These copies leave out some clones; in studies compared against another copy, an unresolved V gene accounts for under half, and the cause of the remainder is not known. This sample holds 150,000 to 200,000 clones; approximately 92% were observed only once. The ten largest clones add up to more than 4.5% of the sample. Sample: peripheral blood. These receptors were collected from a young man with COVID-19, enrolled during active disease.

This chain connects TRBV19 to TRBJ2-6; TRBD1 matches at 7 bases. The CDR3 is 17 amino acids. Germline V gene data show CDR1 as LNHDA and CDR2 as SQIVND (reference sequence). V was clipped by 6 bases and J by 0 bases; unmatched bases: 8. CDR3 sequence reads: CASSPGQQYSGANVLTF. Here the CDR3 DNA reads TGTGCCAGTAGCCCGGGACAGCAGTACTCTGGGGCCAACGTCCTGACTTTC.

The chain combines TRBV28 with TRBJ2-3; no reliable D call. Germline V lookup: CDR1 MDHEN, CDR2 SYDVKM. This CDR3 has 11 amino acids. Between the trimmed V and J ends, which lost 7 bases and 6 bases, there was a span of 8 bases. CDR3 region: CASTSRDTQYF. The CDR3 bases are TGTGCCAGCACCTCTCGGGATACGCAGTATTTT.

This clone was counted a single time. The J gene is TRBJ2-1, the V gene TRBV3-1 (or the pseudogene TRBV3-2), with D hard to call. Trimming shortened V by 1 base and J by 14 bases, and 12 bases separated the two germline ends. This CDR3 spans 12 amino acids. Germline V gene data show CDR1 as LGHDT and CDR2 as YNNKEL (reference sequence). The CDR3 is CASSQGLPPEFF. CDR3 DNA sequence: TGTGCCAGCAGCCAAGGACTGCCGCCCGAGTTCTTC.

The V and J genes are TRBV5-4 and TRBJ2-7, with 12 bases lining up with TRBD2. The CDR3 has 17 residues. The V and J ends lost 0 bases and 0 bases, in that order; junction bases with no gene match: 4. Looked up from germline, CDR1 is SGHNT and CDR2 is YYREEE (reference sequence). The CDR3 sequence is CASSLAQGLAGSYEQYF. CDR3 bases: TGTGCCAGCAGCTTGGCTCAGGGACTAGCGGGCTCCTACGAGCAGTACTTC.

V and J are TRBV5-1 and TRBJ2-7; D uncertain. Germline CDR1 SGHRS, CDR2 YFSETQ. V lost 7 bases and J 0 bases, leaving 5 bases between the germline ends. The CDR3 has 11 amino acids. CDR3 coding DNA: TGCGCCAGCCGCGACTCCTACGAGCAGTACTTC. It encodes CASRDSYEQYF.

This rearrangement joins TRBV3-1 (or the pseudogene TRBV3-2) to TRBJ1-2; 10 bases map to TRBD1. Germline V gene data show CDR1 as LGHDT and CDR2 as YNNKEL (reference sequence). The CDR3 has 15 residues. Unmatched junction bases numbered 2, after V lost 1 base and J lost 3 bases. The CDR3 DNA follows: TGTGCCAGCAGCCAAGTTGACAGGGGGCACTATGGCTACACCTTC. It encodes CASSQVDRGHYGYTF.

The chain employs TRBV9 and TRBJ2-1; 10 nucleotides match TRBD2. J lost 7 bases, V lost 0 bases, and 4 bases had no gene match. Germline CDR1 and CDR2: SGDLS and YYNGEE. This CDR3 region has 15 residues. DNA for the CDR3: TGTGCCAGCAGCGTAGATAGCGGGGGGTATAATGAGCAGTTCTTC. Its translation: CASSVDSGGYNEQFF.

By proportion, this clone is medium-sized. The chain's CDR3 is CASRIAGAPYEQYF. DNA for the CDR3: TGTGCCAGCAGAATAGCGGGAGCCCCCTACGAGCAGTACTTC. The rearrangement joins TRBV28 to TRBJ2-7, with TRBD2 matching 9 bases. V shed 6 bases and J 2 bases; nucleotides not matched to a gene: 5. The CDR3 is 14 residues long. The V gene's germline CDR1 is MDHEN and CDR2 SYDVKM. Supplemented by reference TRBV28 and TRBJ2-7, the full variable domain reads DVKVTQSSRYLVKRTGEKVFLECVQDMDHENMFWYRQDPGLGLRLIYFSYDVKMKEKGDIPEGYSVSREKKERFSLILESASTNQTSMYLCASRIAGAPYEQYFGPGTRLTVT.